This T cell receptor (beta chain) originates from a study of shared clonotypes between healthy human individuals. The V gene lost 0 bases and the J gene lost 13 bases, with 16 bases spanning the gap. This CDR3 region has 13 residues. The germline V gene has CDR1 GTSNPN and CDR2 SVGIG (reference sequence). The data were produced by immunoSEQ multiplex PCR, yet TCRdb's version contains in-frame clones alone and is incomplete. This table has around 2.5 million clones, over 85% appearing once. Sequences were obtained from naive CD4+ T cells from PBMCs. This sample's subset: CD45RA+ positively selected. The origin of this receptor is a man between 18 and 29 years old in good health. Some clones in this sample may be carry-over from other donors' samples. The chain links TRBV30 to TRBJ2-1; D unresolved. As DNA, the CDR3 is TGTGCCTGGAGTGTACGGCAGGCAGTCCTACAGTTCTTC. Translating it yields CAWSVRQAVLQFF.